This is a list of T cell receptor beta chains from one sample in a study of shared clonotypes between healthy human individuals. TCRdb keeps only in-frame clones here, not all; method: immunoSEQ multiplex PCR. The table lists about 2 million clones, 85% to 95% of them singletons, with about 1.1% in the top ten. Sequencing was performed on naive CD8+ T cells sorted from blood. These receptor sequences come from a young man in good health. Both conserved end residues are part of each CDR3. The D gene is left open where the match is weak. Expanded clones get a size class; other rows say once, few or many, or leave the size out.

size: .
J: TRBJ2-7
D: TRBD2
V: TRBV7-2
DNA: TGTGCCAGCAGCTTACGGGATCGACGGGAGGGCCTCTACGAGCAGTACTTC
CDR3: CASSLRDRREGLYEQYF

size: .
J: TRBJ1-1
D: TRBD1
V: TRBV30
DNA: TGTGCCTGGAGTAGGGGACAGGGGGACACTGAAGCTTTCTTT
CDR3: CAWSRGQGDTEAFF

size: few
J: TRBJ1-2
D: TRBD1
V: TRBV6-1
DNA: TGTGCCAGCAGTGAAGTCCTACAGGGGAGTGGGAGCTATGGCTACACCTTC
CDR3: CASSEVLQGSGSYGYTF

size: once
J: TRBJ2-5
D: .
V: TRBV6-1
DNA: TGTGCCAGCAGGGCATCGTACCAAGAGACCCAGTACTTC
CDR3: CASRASYQETQYF

size: once
J: TRBJ1-1
D: .
V: TRBV27
DNA: TGTGCCAGCAGTTTATCTCCCGGGACCTGGCGGACTGAAGCTTTCTTT
CDR3: CASSLSPGTWRTEAFF

size: .
J: TRBJ2-5
D: .
V: TRBV5-6
DNA: TGTGCCAGCAGCTTGGGCCCGAGGGGGGAGACCCAGTACTTC
CDR3: CASSLGPRGETQYF

size: .
J: TRBJ1-2
D: .
V: TRBV6-5
DNA: TGTGCCAGCAGTTACTCGGAGGGCGGAGGCTACACCTTC
CDR3: CASSYSEGGGYTF

size: .
J: TRBJ2-3
D: TRBD1
V: TRBV10-3
DNA: TGTGCCATCAGCCTTACAGGGGTTGGTATGTCAGATACGCAGTATTTT
CDR3: CAISLTGVGMSDTQYF

size: .
J: TRBJ2-1
D: .
V: TRBV4-3
DNA: TGCGCCAGCAGCCAAGACCCGGGACCGAGCTCCTACAATGAGCAGTTCTTC
CDR3: CASSQDPGPSSYNEQFF

size: .
J: TRBJ2-1
D: TRBD2
V: TRBV4-3
DNA: TGCGCCAGCAGCTTCGGTCGGGTAGCGGGAGGCTTAAACTATGAGCAGTTCTTC
CDR3: CASSFGRVAGGLNYEQFF

size: .
J: TRBJ1-1
D: .
V: TRBV6-1
DNA: TGTGCCAGCAGTGAACCCCCGGGGGTGACTGAAGCTTTCTTT
CDR3: CASSEPPGVTEAFF

size: .
J: TRBJ1-2
D: .
V: TRBV2
DNA: TGTGCCAGCAGTGAAGTAGGAGGGAGGTTGGATGGCTACACCTTC
CDR3: CASSEVGGRLDGYTF

size: .
J: TRBJ1-1
D: .
V: TRBV6-5
DNA: TGTGCCAGCAGTTACGGGGAGGGGACTGAAGCTTTCTTT
CDR3: CASSYGEGTEAFF

size: .
J: TRBJ2-7
D: TRBD1
V: TRBV10-3
DNA: TGTGCCATCAGTGATAAGAGGGGGCTCTACGAGCAGTACTTC
CDR3: CAISDKRGLYEQYF

size: .
J: TRBJ2-2
D: .
V: TRBV5-6
DNA: TGTGCCAGCAGCTTCGGCACCGGGGAGCTGTTTTTT
CDR3: CASSFGTGELFF

size: .
J: TRBJ2-1
D: .
V: TRBV27
DNA: TGTGCCAGCAGTTTCCAAGACTCCTACAATGAGCAGTTCTTC
CDR3: CASSFQDSYNEQFF

size: .
J: TRBJ2-3
D: .
V: TRBV7-6
DNA: TGTGCCAGCAGCTTAGAGCCTGGGGATACGCAGTATTTT
CDR3: CASSLEPGDTQYF

size: .
J: TRBJ1-1
D: .
V: TRBV18
DNA: TGTGCCAGCTCAGTCGGCTTTGGCACTGAAGCTTTCTTT
CDR3: CASSVGFGTEAFF

size: .
J: TRBJ1-1
D: .
V: TRBV30
DNA: TGTGCCTGGCGGACAGTCACTGAAGCTTTCTTT
CDR3: CAWRTVTEAFF

size: .
J: TRBJ1-5
D: TRBD1
V: TRBV28
DNA: TGTGCCAGCAGTTTCCGACAGGGGGCGCTTCAGCCCCAGCATTTT
CDR3: CASSFRQGALQPQHF

size: .
J: TRBJ2-7
D: .
V: TRBV5-1
DNA: TGCGCCAGCAGCTTGGCCGGACAGCCCTACGAGCAGTACTTC
CDR3: CASSLAGQPYEQYF

size: .
J: TRBJ1-1
D: .
V: TRBV11-2
DNA: TGTGCCAGCAGCTTACGAGGGAAGGCGGAAGCTTTCTTT
CDR3: CASSLRGKAEAFF

size: few
J: TRBJ2-7
D: .
V: TRBV7-8
DNA: TGTGCCAGCAGCTTACCGAATCGGCGCTACGAGCAGTACTTC
CDR3: CASSLPNRRYEQYF

size: .
J: TRBJ2-1
D: .
V: TRBV7-2
DNA: TGTGCCAGCAGCTTAGAAGGCAGAGGGAATGAGCAGTTCTTC
CDR3: CASSLEGRGNEQFF

size: .
J: TRBJ2-1
D: TRBD2
V: TRBV7-9
DNA: TGTGCCAGCAGTCCCTGGACTAGCGGGACCAATGAGCAGTTCTTC
CDR3: CASSPWTSGTNEQFF

size: .
J: TRBJ2-3
D: TRBD1
V: TRBV7-3
DNA: TGTGCCAGCAGCCCCGGGACAGGCACAGATACGCAGTATTTT
CDR3: CASSPGTGTDTQYF

size: .
J: TRBJ2-7
D: .
V: TRBV7-8
DNA: TGTGCCAGCAGAATTACTCAGGGGTCCGTCCACGAGCAGTACTTC
CDR3: CASRITQGSVHEQYF

size: .
J: TRBJ2-5
D: .
V: TRBV7-9
DNA: TGTGCCAGCAGCTTAGAGTACCAAGAGACCCAGTACTTC
CDR3: CASSLEYQETQYF

size: .
J: TRBJ2-7
D: .
V: TRBV27
DNA: TGTGCCAGCAGAGGGGCTAGCCTCGAGCAGTACTTC
CDR3: CASRGASLEQYF

size: .
J: TRBJ2-7
D: TRBD2
V: TRBV19
DNA: TGTGCCAGTAGTCCGGGACTAGCGGGAATTTACGAGCAGTACTTC
CDR3: CASSPGLAGIYEQYF

size: .
J: TRBJ1-1
D: .
V: TRBV28
DNA: TGTGCCAGCAGTTTTGAATCTGAAGCTTTCTTT
CDR3: CASSFESEAFF

size: .
J: TRBJ1-1
D: .
V: TRBV4-1
DNA: TGCGCCAGCAGCCAGACCGAGAACACTGAAGCTTTCTTT
CDR3: CASSQTENTEAFF